The entry that follows covers one T cell receptor beta chain sequence. The sample originates from a study of T cell changes during pregnancy in multiple sclerosis. The method was immunoSEQ multiplex PCR; TCRdb's version includes in-frame clones alone and lacks a portion of them. The data hold roughly 87,000 clones, with about 89% observed a single time. CDR1 SGHRS and CDR2 YFSETQ come from the germline V gene. This CDR3 comprises 16 residues. V dropped 4 bases and J dropped 1; count of bases not matched to a gene: 7. This sequence was found in a female donor in good health, serving as a control in a pregnancy study. Some clones in this sample may be carry-over from other donors' samples. The source was PBMCs, collected in the first trimester of pregnancy. The rearrangement joins TRBV5-1 to TRBJ2-5, with 10 bases lining up with TRBD1. The CDR3 DNA follows: TGCGCCAGCAGCAAGCCGGGACAGGGGATCCAAGAGACCCAGTACTTC. This gives the protein CASSKPGQGIQETQYF.